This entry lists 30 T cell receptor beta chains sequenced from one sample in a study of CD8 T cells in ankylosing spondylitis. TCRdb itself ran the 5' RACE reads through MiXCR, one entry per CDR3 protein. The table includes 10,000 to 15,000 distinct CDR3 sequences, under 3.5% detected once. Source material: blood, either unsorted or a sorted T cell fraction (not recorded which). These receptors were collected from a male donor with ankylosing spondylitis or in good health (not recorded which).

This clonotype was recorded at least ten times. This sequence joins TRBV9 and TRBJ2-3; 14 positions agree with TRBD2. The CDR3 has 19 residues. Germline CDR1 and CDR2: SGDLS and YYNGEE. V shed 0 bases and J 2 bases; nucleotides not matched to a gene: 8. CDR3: CASSVGLGTSGGNTDTQYF. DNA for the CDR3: TGTGCCAGCAGCGTAGGCCTCGGGACTAGCGGGGGAAACACAGATACGCAGTATTTT.

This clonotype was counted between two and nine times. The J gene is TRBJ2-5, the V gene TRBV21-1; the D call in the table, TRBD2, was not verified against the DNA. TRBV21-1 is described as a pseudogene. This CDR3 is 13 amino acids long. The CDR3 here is CASSRALLSTQYF. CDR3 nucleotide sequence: TGTGCCAGCAGCCGGGCCCTCCTTTCCACCCAGTACTTC.

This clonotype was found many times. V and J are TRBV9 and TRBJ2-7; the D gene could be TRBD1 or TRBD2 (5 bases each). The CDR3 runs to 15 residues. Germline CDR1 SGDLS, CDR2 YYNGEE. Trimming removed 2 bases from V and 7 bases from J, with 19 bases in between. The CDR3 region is CASSVSGRTSGEQYF. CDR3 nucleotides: TGTGCCAGCAGCGTTTCGGGAAGGACTTCAGGGGAGCAGTACTTC.

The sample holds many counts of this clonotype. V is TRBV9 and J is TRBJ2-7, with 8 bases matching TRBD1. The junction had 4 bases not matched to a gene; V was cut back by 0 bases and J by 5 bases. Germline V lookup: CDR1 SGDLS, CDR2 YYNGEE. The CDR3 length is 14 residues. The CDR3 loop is CASSVAGGINEQYF. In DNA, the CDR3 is TGTGCCAGCAGCGTAGCAGGGGGCATCAACGAGCAGTACTTC. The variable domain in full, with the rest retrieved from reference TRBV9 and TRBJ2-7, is DSGVTQTPKHLITATGQRVTLRCSPRSGDLSVYWYQQSLDQGLQFLIQYYNGEERAKGNILERFSAQQFPDLHSELNLSSLELGDSALYFCASSVAGGINEQYFGPGTRLTVT.

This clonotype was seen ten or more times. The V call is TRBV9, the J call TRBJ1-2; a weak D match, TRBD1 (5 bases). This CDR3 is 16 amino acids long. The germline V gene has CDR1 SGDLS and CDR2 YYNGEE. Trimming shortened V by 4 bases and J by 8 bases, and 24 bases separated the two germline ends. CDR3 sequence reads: CASSPTFGEGRGGYTF. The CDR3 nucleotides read TGTGCCAGCAGCCCCACCTTTGGGGAGGGGAGAGGCGGCTACACCTTC.

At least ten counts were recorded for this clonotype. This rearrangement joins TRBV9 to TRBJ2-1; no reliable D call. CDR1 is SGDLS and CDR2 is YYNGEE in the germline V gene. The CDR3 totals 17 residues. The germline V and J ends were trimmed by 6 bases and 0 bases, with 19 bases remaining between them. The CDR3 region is CASTSTPMSFSYNEQFF. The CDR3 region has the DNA TGTGCCAGCACTTCGACACCCATGAGTTTCTCCTACAATGAGCAGTTCTTC.

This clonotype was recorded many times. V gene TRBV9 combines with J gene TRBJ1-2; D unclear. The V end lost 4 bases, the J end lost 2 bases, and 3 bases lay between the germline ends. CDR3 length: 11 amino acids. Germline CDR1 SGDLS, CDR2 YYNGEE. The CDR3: CASSTNYGYTF. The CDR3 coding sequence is TGTGCCAGCAGCACCAACTATGGCTACACCTTC.

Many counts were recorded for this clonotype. The CDR3 protein is CASSVAPGPNTGELFF. CDR3 DNA: TGTGCCAGCAGCGTTGCCCCGGGGCCGAACACCGGGGAGCTGTTTTTT. The V gene is TRBV9, the J gene TRBJ2-2, with D perhaps TRBD1 or TRBD2 (5 bases each). Trimming shortened V by 2 bases and J by 0 bases, and 11 bases separated the two germline ends. From germline, CDR1 is SGDLS and CDR2 YYNGEE. The length of the CDR3 is 16 residues.

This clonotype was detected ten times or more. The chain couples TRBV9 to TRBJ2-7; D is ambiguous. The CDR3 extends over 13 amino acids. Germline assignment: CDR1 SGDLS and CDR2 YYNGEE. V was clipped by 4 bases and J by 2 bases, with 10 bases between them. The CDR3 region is CASSYSPTYEQYF. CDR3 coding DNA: TGTGCCAGCAGCTACTCTCCTACCTACGAGCAGTACTTC.

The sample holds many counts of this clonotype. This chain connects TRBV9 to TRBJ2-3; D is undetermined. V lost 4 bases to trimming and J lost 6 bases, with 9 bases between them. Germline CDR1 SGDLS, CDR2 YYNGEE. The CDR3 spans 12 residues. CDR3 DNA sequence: TGTGCCAGCAGCCCCCAGCAGGATACGCAGTATTTT. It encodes CASSPQQDTQYF.

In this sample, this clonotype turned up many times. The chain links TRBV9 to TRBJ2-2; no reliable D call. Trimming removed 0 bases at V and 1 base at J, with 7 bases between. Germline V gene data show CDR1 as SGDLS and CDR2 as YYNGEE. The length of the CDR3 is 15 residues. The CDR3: CASSVGNLNTGELFF. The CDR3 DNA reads TGTGCCAGCAGCGTAGGGAACCTGAACACCGGGGAGCTGTTTTTT.

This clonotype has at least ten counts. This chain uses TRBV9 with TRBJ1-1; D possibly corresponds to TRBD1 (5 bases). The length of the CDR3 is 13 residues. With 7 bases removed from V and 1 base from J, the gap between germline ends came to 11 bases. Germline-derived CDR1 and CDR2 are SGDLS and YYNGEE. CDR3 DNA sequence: TGTGCCAGCGGCGGGACGGGGAACACTGAAGCTTTCTTT. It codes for CASGGTGNTEAFF.

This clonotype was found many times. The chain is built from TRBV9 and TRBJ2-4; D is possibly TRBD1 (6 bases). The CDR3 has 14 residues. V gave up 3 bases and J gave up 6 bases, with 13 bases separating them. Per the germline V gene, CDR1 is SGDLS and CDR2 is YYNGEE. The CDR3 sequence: CASSATGLGNIQYF. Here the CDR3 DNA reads TGTGCCAGCAGCGCCACAGGGTTGGGAAACATTCAGTACTTC.

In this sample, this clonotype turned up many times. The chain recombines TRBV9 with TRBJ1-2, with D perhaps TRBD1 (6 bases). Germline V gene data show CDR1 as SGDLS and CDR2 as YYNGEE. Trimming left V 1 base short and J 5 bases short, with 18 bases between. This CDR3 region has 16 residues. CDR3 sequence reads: CASSVQGRGEMYGYTF. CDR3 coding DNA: TGTGCCAGCAGCGTACAGGGGCGCGGGGAAATGTATGGCTACACCTTC.

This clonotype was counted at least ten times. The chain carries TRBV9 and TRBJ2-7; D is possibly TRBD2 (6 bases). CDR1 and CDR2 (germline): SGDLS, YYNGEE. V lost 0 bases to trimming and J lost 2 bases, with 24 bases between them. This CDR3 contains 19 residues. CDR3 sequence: CASSVGGVSGSLTTYEQYF. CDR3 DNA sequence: TGTGCCAGCAGCGTAGGGGGGGTCTCCGGGTCTCTTACAACCTACGAGCAGTACTTC.

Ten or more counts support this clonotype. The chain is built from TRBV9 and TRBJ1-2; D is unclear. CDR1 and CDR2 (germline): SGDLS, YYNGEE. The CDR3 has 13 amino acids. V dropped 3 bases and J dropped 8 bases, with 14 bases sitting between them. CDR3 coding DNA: TGTGCCAGCAGCGCTAGAGGAGGTGGAGGCTACACCTTC. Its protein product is CASSARGGGGYTF. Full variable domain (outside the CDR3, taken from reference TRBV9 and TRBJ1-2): DSGVTQTPKHLITATGQRVTLRCSPRSGDLSVYWYQQSLDQGLQFLIQYYNGEERAKGNILERFSAQQFPDLHSELNLSSLELGDSALYFCASSARGGGGYTFGSGTRLTVV.

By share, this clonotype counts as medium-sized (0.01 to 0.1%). The CDR3 DNA sequence: TGTGCCAGCAGCGTAGGATCGGAAATCCAAGAGACCCAGTACTTC. The encoded protein is CASSVGSEIQETQYF. This chain links TRBV9 with TRBJ2-5; no reliable D call. Trimming pared 0 bases from V and 1 base from J, leaving 10 bases between. Germline V CDR1 and CDR2: SGDLS, YYNGEE. This CDR3 contains 15 residues.

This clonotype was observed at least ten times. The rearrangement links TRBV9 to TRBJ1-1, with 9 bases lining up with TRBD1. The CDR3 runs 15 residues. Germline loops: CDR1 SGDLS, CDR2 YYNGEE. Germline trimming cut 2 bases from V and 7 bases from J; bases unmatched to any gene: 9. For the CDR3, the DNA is TGTGCCAGCAGCGTGCTTTCCGGGACAGGGTTTGAAGCTTTCTTT. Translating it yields CASSVLSGTGFEAFF.

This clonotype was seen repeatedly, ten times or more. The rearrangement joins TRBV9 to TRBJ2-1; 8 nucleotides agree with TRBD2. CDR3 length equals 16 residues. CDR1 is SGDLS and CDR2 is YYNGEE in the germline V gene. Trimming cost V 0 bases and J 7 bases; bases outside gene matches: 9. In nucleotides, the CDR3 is TGTGCCAGCAGCGTAGCTCAGGGACTAGTCGGTAATGAGCAGTTCTTC. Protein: CASSVAQGLVGNEQFF.

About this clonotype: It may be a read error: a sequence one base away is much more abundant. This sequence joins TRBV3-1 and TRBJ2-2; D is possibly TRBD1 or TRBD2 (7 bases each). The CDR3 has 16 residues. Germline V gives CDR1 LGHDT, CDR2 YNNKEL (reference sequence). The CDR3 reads CASSVVDREGTEELFF. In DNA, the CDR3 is TGTGCCAGCAGCGTAGTTGACAGGGAGGGCACCGAGGAGCTGTTTTTT.

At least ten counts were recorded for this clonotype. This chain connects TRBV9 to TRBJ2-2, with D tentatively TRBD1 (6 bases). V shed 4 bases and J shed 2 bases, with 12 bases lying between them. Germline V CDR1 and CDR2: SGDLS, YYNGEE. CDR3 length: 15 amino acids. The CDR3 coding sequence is TGTGCCAGCAGCCCTCGGGACACCAACACCGGGGAGCTGTTTTTT. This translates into CASSPRDTNTGELFF.

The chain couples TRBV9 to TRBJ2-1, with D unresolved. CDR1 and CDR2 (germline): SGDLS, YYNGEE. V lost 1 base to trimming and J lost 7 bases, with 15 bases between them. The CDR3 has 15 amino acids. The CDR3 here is CASSVYYRPDNEQFF. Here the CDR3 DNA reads TGTGCCAGCAGCGTATACTATCGGCCCGATAATGAGCAGTTCTTC.

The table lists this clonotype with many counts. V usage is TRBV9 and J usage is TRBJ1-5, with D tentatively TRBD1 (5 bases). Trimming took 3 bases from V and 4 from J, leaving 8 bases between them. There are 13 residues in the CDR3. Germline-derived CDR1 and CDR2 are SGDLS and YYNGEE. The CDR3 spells CASSADSNQPQHF. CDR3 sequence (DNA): TGTGCCAGCAGCGCCGACAGTAATCAGCCCCAGCATTTT. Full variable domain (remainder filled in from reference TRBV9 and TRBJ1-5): DSGVTQTPKHLITATGQRVTLRCSPRSGDLSVYWYQQSLDQGLQFLIQYYNGEERAKGNILERFSAQQFPDLHSELNLSSLELGDSALYFCASSADSNQPQHFGDGTRLSIL.

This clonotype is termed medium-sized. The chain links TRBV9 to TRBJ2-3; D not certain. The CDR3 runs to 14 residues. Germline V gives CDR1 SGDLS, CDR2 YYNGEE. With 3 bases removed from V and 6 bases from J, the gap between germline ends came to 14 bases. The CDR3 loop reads CASSALSEADTQYF. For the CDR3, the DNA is TGTGCCAGCAGCGCCCTCAGTGAAGCGGATACGCAGTATTTT.

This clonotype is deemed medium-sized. DNA of the CDR3: TGTGCCAGCAGCGTCTCTTCTACGGGGGGGTTGGGTGAGCAGTTCTTC. Residues: CASSVSSTGGLGEQFF. V gene TRBV9 combines with J gene TRBJ2-1; 8 bases fit TRBD2. J lost 9 bases, V lost 2 bases, and 13 bases had no gene match. CDR1 is SGDLS, CDR2 YYNGEE, per germline. The CDR3 contains 16 residues.

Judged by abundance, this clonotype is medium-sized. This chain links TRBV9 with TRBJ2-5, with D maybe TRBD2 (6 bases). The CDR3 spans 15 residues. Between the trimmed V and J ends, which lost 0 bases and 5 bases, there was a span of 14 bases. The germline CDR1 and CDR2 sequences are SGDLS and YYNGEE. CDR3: CASSVGGTPTETQYF. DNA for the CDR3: TGTGCCAGCAGCGTAGGCGGGACCCCGACGGAGACCCAGTACTTC.

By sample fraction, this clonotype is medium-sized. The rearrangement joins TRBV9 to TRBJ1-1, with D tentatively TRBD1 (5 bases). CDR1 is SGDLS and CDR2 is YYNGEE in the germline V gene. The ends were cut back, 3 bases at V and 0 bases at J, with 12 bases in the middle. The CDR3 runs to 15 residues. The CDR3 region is CASSERGSLNTEAFF. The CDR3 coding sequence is TGTGCCAGCAGCGAGAGGGGCAGTTTGAACACTGAAGCTTTCTTT.

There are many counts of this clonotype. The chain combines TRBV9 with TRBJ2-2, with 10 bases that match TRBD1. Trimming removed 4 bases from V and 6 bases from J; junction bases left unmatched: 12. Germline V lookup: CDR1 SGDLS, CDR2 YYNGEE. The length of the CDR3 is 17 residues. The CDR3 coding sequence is TGTGCCAGCAGCAAGACTACCGGGACAGGGGTAGCCGGGGAGCTGTTTTTT. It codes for CASSKTTGTGVAGELFF.

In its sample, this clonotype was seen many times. DNA for the CDR3: TGTGCCAGCAGCGTAAGCCAGGGGGCCTCTGAAGCTTTCTTT. Its protein product is CASSVSQGASEAFF. The chain carries TRBV9 and TRBJ1-1; 8 positions agree with TRBD1. The CDR3 loop spans 14 amino acids. Per the germline V gene, CDR1 is SGDLS and CDR2 is YYNGEE. With V trimmed by 1 base and J by 6 bases, 5 bases remained unmatched.

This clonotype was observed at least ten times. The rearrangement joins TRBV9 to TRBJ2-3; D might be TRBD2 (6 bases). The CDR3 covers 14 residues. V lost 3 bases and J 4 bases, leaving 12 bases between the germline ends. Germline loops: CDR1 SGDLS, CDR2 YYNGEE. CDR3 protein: CASSGFSGADTQYF. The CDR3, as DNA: TGTGCCAGCAGCGGCTTTAGCGGCGCAGATACGCAGTATTTT.